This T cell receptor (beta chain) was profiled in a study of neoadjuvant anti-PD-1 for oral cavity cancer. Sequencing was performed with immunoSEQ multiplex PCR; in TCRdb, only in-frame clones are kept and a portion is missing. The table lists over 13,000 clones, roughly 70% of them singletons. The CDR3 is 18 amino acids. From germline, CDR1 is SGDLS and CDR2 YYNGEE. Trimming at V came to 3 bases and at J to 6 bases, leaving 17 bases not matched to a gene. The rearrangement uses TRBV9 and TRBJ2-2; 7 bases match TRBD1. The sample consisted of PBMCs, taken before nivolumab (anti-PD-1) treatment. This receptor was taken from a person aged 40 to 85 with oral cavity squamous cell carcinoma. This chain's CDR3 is CASSASLVGQEYSGELFF. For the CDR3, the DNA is TGTGCCAGCAGCGCCTCCTTGGTAGGACAGGAGTATTCCGGGGAGCTGTTTTTT.